The clone carrying this T cell receptor beta chain has only one observation. This sample is part of a study of T cell changes during pregnancy in multiple sclerosis. Generated by immunoSEQ multiplex PCR, the TCRdb table keeps only in-frame clones and is missing some. Among tens of thousands of clones listed, 85% to 95% were seen once. Trimming at V came to 6 bases and at J to 4 bases, leaving 4 bases not matched to a gene. The CDR3 contains 13 residues. Germline V gene data show CDR1 as MNHEY and CDR2 as SMNVEV (reference sequence). The chain links TRBV27 to TRBJ1-1; 8 bases fit TRBD1. This sequence was found in a female donor with multiple sclerosis, enrolled in a pregnancy study. Sample: CD4+ T cells from peripheral blood mononuclear cells, taken in the third trimester of pregnancy. The CDR3 bases are TGTGCCAGCAGGCGACAGGGGACCACTGAAGCTTTCTTT. Translated: CASRRQGTTEAFF.